The entry below gives a single TCR beta chain sequence along with its context. Its antigen is currently unknown. CDR3 size: 13 residues. Trimming stripped 8 bases from V and 4 bases from J, with 11 bases between. CDR1 MNHEY and CDR2 SVGAGI come from the germline V gene. These data belong to a study of cytomegalovirus exposure and HLA in healthy donors. Across the study: The 100 to 150 validation repertoires and the roughly 700 first-cohort repertoires shared a platform, a later analysis reported. The study, taken as a whole, reports: Most TCR sequences were seen very rarely across donors, but some public TCRs occurred in many. CMV antigen specificity of a few CMV-associated chains was confirmed in vitro. The TCR clusters that emerged in the first cohort tended, a later analysis found, to co-occur in the 110 or so validation repertoires.

Measured with immunoSEQ multiplex PCR; TCRdb has only the in-frame clones, and not every one. The sample has fewer than 200,000 clones; 84% are singletons. V and J are TRBV6-5 and TRBJ2-2; a possible D gene is TRBD1 (5 bases). The origin of this receptor is a woman between 18 and 29 years old in good health and CMV-seropositive. The sample was PBMCs. Written as DNA, the CDR3 is TGTGCCAGCGTTTCTAGGGGCACCGGGGAGCTGTTTTTT. Translation: CASVSRGTGELFF.